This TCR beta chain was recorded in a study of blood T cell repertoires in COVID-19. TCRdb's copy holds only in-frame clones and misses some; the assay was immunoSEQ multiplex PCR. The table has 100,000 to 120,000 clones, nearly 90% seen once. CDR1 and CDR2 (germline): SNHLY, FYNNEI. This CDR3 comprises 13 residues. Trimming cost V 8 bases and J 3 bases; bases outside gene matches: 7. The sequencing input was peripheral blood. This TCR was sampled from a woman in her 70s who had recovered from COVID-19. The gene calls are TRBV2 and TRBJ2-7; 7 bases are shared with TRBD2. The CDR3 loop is CASQRDYLYEQYF. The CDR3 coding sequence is TGTGCCAGCCAAAGGGACTACCTCTACGAGCAGTACTTC.